This is a list of T cell receptor beta chains from one sample in a study of T cell repertoires in cytomegalovirus infection. TCRdb fed the reads into MiXCR, producing one record per CDR3 protein. Of nearly 550,000 distinct CDR3 sequences in the sample, 16% were seen once. Specimen: CD8+ T cells from PBMCs. Receptor source: a human donor in good health (CMV status not recorded). Some clones in this sample may be carry-over from other donors' samples. The CDR3 runs from the conserved cysteine through the conserved F or W. The order of the fields is CDR3 protein, CDR3 DNA, D gene, clone size, V gene, J gene. The D gene is left open where the match is weak. Size values are once, few and many counts, or a class for expanded clones, and some rows have none.

CSARTYAGAETQYF	TGCAGTGCTAGGACTTATGCGGGAGCAGAGACCCAGTACTTC	TRBD2	-	TRBV20-1	TRBJ2-5
CASSIPRQLGGYEQYF	TGTGCCAGTAGTATTCCGCGACAGTTAGGGGGTTACGAGCAGTACTTC	-	-	TRBV19	TRBJ2-7
CASSLNGLRNTEAFF	TGTGCCAGCAGCTTAAATGGCCTCCGGAACACTGAAGCTTTCTTT	-	many	TRBV7-3	TRBJ1-1
CASSPEIGFQETQYF	TGCGCCAGCAGCCCCGAGATCGGGTTCCAAGAGACCCAGTACTTC	-	many	TRBV4-1	TRBJ2-5
CASSLEGWELFF	TGTGCCAGCAGCTTGGAGGGCTGGGAGCTGTTTTTT	-	many	TRBV11-2	TRBJ2-2
CASSLGRGGSLTDTQYF	TGTGCCAGCAGCTTAGGTCGGGGGGGATCCCTAACAGATACGCAGTATTTT	TRBD2	many	TRBV7-8	TRBJ2-3
CSASSGTGSNVLTF	TGCAGTGCTAGTTCCGGAACTGGGTCCAACGTCCTGACTTTC	-	-	TRBV20-1	TRBJ2-6
CASSQDTGDQPQHF	TGTGCCAGCAGCCAGGACACAGGGGATCAGCCCCAGCATTTT	TRBD1	many	TRBV7-9	TRBJ1-5
CASSLRFSYEQYF	TGTGCCAGCAGTTTACGTTTCTCCTACGAGCAGTACTTC	-	-	TRBV27	TRBJ2-7
CASSHRGTGGTGELFF	TGTGCCAGCAGCCACCGGGGGACAGGGGGAACCGGGGAGCTGTTTTTT	TRBD1	-	TRBV12-3/TRBV12-4	TRBJ2-2
CSARQQQDYQPQHF	TGCAGTGCGAGACAGCAGCAAGATTATCAGCCCCAGCATTTT	-	-	TRBV20-1	TRBJ1-5
CASSLRAGTLYEQYF	TGTGCCAGCAGCTTGCGGGCGGGAACCCTCTACGAGCAGTACTTC	-	many	TRBV5-5	TRBJ2-7
CASSEPDTEAFF	TGTGCCAGCAGTGAACCCGACACTGAAGCTTTCTTT	-	few	TRBV2	TRBJ1-1
CASSLHLAKNIQYF	TGCGCCAGCAGCCTTCACCTAGCCAAAAACATTCAGTACTTC	-	many	TRBV4-1	TRBJ2-4
CASSSHRDRGQQDTQYF	TGTGCCAGCAGTTCCCACCGGGACAGGGGGCAACAGGATACGCAGTATTTT	TRBD1	many	TRBV6-1	TRBJ2-3
CASSPDGTNYGYTF	TGCGCCAGCAGCCCGGACGGGACTAACTATGGCTACACCTTC	-	many	TRBV5-1	TRBJ1-2
CASSPRLAGESSGTGELFF	TGTGCCAGCAGCCCCCGACTAGCGGGGGAATCTTCGGGCACCGGGGAGCTGTTTTTT	TRBD2	many	TRBV7-2	TRBJ2-2
CASSPGLKNEQFF	TGTGCCAGCAGCCCGGGATTAAAAAATGAGCAGTTCTTC	-	few	TRBV27	TRBJ2-1
CASSIGGTGYTF	TGTGCCAGCAGTATTGGGGGAACAGGCTACACCTTC	-	-	TRBV19	TRBJ1-2
CAISVPGRYGYTF	TGTGCCATCAGTGTTCCAGGAAGATATGGCTACACCTTC	-	-	TRBV10-3	TRBJ1-2
CASSPWDSPGYGYTF	TGTGCCAGCAGCCCATGGGACTCCCCCGGCTATGGCTACACCTTC	-	once	TRBV9	TRBJ1-2
CASRVRRERETQYF	TGTGCCAGCAGGGTCAGGCGGGAGCGAGAGACCCAGTACTTC	TRBD2	-	TRBV28	TRBJ2-5
CASSQVRQVGSEQYF	TGCGCCAGCAGCCAAGTTCGGCAGGTTGGGTCCGAGCAGTACTTC	-	many	TRBV4-1	TRBJ2-7
CASSADFAPYEQYF	TGTGCCAGCAGCGCCGACTTCGCCCCCTACGAGCAGTACTTC	-	-	TRBV9	TRBJ2-7
CASRDGTGVIQPQHF	TGTGCCAGCAGAGATGGGACAGGGGTTATTCAGCCCCAGCATTTT	TRBD1	-	TRBV27	TRBJ1-5
CASSTGGLTDTQYF	TGTGCCAGCAGTACCGGTGGCCTCACAGATACGCAGTATTTT	-	-	TRBV28	TRBJ2-3
CATKASITGELFF	TGTGCCACCAAGGCCTCCATCACCGGGGAGCTGTTTTTT	-	-	TRBV24-1	TRBJ2-2
CASRDRPSNTGELFF	TGTGCCAGCAGGGACAGGCCTTCGAACACCGGGGAGCTGTTTTTT	TRBD1	few	TRBV2	TRBJ2-2
CASSQERAGTQYF	TGTGCCAGCAGCCAAGAGAGGGCGGGGACCCAGTACTTC	-	-	TRBV4-2	TRBJ2-5
CASSPSKAYEQYF	TGTGCCAGCAGTCCCAGTAAGGCCTACGAGCAGTACTTC	-	few	TRBV27	TRBJ2-7
CATGGTLANNEQFF	TGTGCCACCGGAGGGACACTAGCGAACAATGAGCAGTTCTTC	-	many	TRBV2	TRBJ2-1
CASSLVPGPTGPSTDTQYF	TGTGCCAGCAGCTTGGTGCCCGGGCCGACGGGACCAAGCACAGATACGCAGTATTTT	-	few	TRBV5-5	TRBJ2-3
CASSFGGQSNYGYTF	TGTGCCAGCAGCTTCGGGGGACAGAGTAACTATGGCTACACCTTC	TRBD1	many	TRBV7-2	TRBJ1-2
CASSYAGTNYGYTF	TGTGCCAGCAGTTACGCCGGGACAAACTATGGCTACACCTTC	-	many	TRBV6-2/TRBV6-3	TRBJ1-2
CASSSPRLAEYQETQYF	TGTGCCAGCAGTTCGCCTCGACTAGCGGAGTACCAAGAGACCCAGTACTTC	TRBD2	many	TRBV7-2	TRBJ2-5
CASSEAAGISNQPQHF	TGTGCCAGCAGTGAAGCAGCGGGGATCAGCAATCAGCCCCAGCATTTT	-	few	TRBV2	TRBJ1-5
CASSLYTSGGYEQYF	TGTGCCAGCAGTTTATACACTAGCGGGGGGTATGAGCAGTACTTC	TRBD2	-	TRBV27	TRBJ2-7
CASSLSGTSDADTQYF	TGTGCCAGCAGCCTTTCCGGGACTAGCGATGCGGATACGCAGTATTTT	TRBD2	few	TRBV4-2	TRBJ2-3
CASSLAQAGGTEAFF	TGTGCCAGCAGCTTAGCGCAGGCAGGTGGGACTGAAGCTTTCTTT	-	-	TRBV7-9	TRBJ1-1
CASSRTEIYEQYF	TGTGCCAGCAGTCGGACAGAGATCTACGAGCAGTACTTC	-	-	TRBV6-1	TRBJ2-7
CASSSPGQGETQYF	TGTGCCAGCAGCTCCCCGGGACAGGGAGAGACCCAGTACTTC	TRBD1	few	TRBV11-2	TRBJ2-5
CASSYRTNEQFF	TGTGCCAGTAGTTACCGTACGAATGAGCAGTTCTTC	-	-	TRBV19	TRBJ2-1
CASLHIDTGELFF	TGTGCCAGCCTGCATATTGACACCGGGGAGCTGTTTTTT	-	-	TRBV6-5	TRBJ2-2
CASSLDPYTEAFF	TGCGCCAGCAGTTTGGACCCCTACACTGAAGCTTTCTTT	-	-	TRBV5-1	TRBJ1-1
CASSEGPLAETQYF	TGTGCCAGCAGTGAAGGGCCACTGGCGGAGACCCAGTACTTC	-	few	TRBV6-1	TRBJ2-5
CSARMKSSGNTIYF	TGCAGTGCTAGAATGAAATCCTCTGGAAACACCATATATTTT	-	-	TRBV20-1	TRBJ1-3
CASSPSKTSGSSYEQYF	TGTGCCAGCAGCCCCTCAAAAACTAGCGGTTCCTCCTACGAGCAGTACTTC	TRBD2	many	TRBV7-9	TRBJ2-7
CASSPGDRHRYF	TGTGCCAGCAGCCCGGGAGACCGGCACAGGTACTTC	-	few	TRBV7-9	TRBJ2-7
CASSLTGGRGYTF	TGTGCCAGCAGCTTAACAGGGGGCCGAGGCTACACCTTC	TRBD1	few	TRBV7-3	TRBJ1-2
CASSSGGGGDMQYF	TGTGCCAGCAGCTCGGGGGGGGGAGGCGATATGCAGTATTTT	TRBD2	-	TRBV7-3	TRBJ2-3
CATRSGDGNTGELFF	TGTGCCACCAGGTCGGGGGACGGTAACACCGGGGAGCTGTTTTTT	-	-	TRBV24-1	TRBJ2-2